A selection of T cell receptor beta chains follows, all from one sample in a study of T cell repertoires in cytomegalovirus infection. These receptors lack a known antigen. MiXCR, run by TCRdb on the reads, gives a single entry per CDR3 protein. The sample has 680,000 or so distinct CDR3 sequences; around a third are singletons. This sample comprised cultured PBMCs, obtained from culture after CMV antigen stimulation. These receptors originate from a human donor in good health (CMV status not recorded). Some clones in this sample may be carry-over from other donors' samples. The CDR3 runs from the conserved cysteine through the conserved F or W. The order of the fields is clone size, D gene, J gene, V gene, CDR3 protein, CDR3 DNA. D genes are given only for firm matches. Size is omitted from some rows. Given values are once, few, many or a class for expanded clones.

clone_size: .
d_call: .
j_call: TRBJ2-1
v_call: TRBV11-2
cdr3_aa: CASSLEPSSYNEQFF
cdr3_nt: TGTGCCAGCAGCTTAGAGCCGAGCTCCTACAATGAGCAGTTCTTC

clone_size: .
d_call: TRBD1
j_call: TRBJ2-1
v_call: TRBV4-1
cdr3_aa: CASSGPGTGNGGEQFF
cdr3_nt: TGCGCCAGCAGCGGTCCCGGGACAGGGAACGGGGGTGAGCAGTTCTTC

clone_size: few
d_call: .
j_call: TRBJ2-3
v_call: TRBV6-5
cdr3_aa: CASDRGDTQYF
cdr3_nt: TGTGCCAGCGACCGGGGTGATACGCAGTATTTT

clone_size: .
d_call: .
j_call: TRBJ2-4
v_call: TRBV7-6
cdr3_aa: CASSLESRDIQYF
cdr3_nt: TGTGCCAGCAGCTTAGAATCCCGGGACATTCAGTACTTC

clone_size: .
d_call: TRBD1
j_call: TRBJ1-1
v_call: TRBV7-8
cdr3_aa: CASSAPGGDSNTEAFF
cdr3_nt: TGTGCCAGCAGCGCCCCAGGGGGCGATTCGAACACTGAAGCTTTCTTT

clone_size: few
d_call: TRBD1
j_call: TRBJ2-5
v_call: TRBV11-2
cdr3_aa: CASGIPGQGIQETQYF
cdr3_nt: TGTGCCAGCGGGATTCCGGGACAGGGAATCCAAGAGACCCAGTACTTC

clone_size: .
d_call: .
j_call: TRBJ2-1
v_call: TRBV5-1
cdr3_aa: CASSSFETGNEQFF
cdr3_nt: TGCGCCAGCAGCTCCTTCGAGACAGGCAATGAGCAGTTCTTC

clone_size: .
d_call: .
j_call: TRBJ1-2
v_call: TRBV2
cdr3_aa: CASTASGNYGYTF
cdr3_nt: TGTGCCAGCACGGCCTCGGGGAACTATGGCTACACCTTC

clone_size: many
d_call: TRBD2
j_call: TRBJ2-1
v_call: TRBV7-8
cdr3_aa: CASSLTRNSGRSQFF
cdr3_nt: TGTGCCAGCAGCTTAACCCGAAATAGCGGGAGGAGTCAGTTCTTC

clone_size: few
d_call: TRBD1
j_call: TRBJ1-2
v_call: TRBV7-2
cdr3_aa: CASSQRDSYGYTF
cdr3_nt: TGTGCCAGCAGCCAAAGGGACAGCTATGGCTACACCTTC

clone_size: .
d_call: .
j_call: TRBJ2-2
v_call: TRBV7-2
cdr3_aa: CASSLQTAGELFF
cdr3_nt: TGTGCCAGCAGCTTACAAACGGCCGGGGAGCTGTTTTTT

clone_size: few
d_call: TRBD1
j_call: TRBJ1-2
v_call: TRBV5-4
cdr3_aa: CASSYRGWGDYGYTF
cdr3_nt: TGTGCCAGCAGCTACAGGGGATGGGGGGACTATGGCTACACCTTC

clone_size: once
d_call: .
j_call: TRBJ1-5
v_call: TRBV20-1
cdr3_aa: CSAIEGNSNQPQHF
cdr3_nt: TGCAGTGCTATCGAGGGAAATAGCAATCAGCCCCAGCATTTT

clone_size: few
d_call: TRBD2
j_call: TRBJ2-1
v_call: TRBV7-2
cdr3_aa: CASSLGRAAGVDEQFF
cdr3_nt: TGTGCCAGCAGCTTAGGGCGAGCGGCGGGAGTGGATGAGCAGTTCTTC

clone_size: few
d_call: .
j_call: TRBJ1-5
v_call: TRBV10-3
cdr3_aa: CAISESTPEGNQPQHF
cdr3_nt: TGTGCCATCAGTGAGTCGACGCCCGAGGGTAATCAGCCCCAGCATTTT

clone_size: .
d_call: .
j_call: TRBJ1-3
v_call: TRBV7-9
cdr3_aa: CASTPRTPISGNTIYF
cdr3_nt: TGTGCCAGCACCCCCCGGACGCCCATCTCTGGAAACACCATATATTTT

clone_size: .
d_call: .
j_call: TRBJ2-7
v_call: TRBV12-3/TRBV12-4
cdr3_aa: CASSLGGLSYEQYF
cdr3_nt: TGTGCCAGCAGTTTAGGGGGGTTGAGCTACGAGCAGTACTTC

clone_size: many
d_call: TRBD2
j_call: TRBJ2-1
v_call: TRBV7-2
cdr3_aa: CASSPGGRPDNEQFF
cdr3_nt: TGTGCCAGCAGCCCCGGGGGGAGACCCGACAATGAGCAGTTCTTC

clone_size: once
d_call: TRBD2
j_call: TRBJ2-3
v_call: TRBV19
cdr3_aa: CASSWGLAGSDTQYF
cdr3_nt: TGTGCCAGTAGTTGGGGACTAGCGGGCTCAGATACGCAGTATTTT

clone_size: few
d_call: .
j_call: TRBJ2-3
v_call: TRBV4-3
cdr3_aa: CASSRSPGADTQYF
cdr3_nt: TGCGCCAGCAGCCGGAGTCCCGGAGCAGATACGCAGTATTTT

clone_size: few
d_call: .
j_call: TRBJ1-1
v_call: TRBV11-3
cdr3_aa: CASSKGVNTEAFF
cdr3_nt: TGTGCCAGCAGCAAAGGGGTAAACACTGAAGCTTTCTTT

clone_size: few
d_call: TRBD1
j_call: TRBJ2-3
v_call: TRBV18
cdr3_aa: CASSQTGADTQYF
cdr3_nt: TGTGCCAGCTCACAGACAGGGGCAGATACGCAGTATTTT

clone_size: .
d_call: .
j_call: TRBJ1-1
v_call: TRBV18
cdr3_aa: CASSPLVRDTEAFF
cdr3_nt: TGTGCCAGCTCACCACTCGTAAGGGATACTGAAGCTTTCTTT

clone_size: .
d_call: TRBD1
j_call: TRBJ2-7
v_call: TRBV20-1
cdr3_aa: CSASGQGRNEQYF
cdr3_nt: TGCAGTGCTAGTGGACAGGGGAGGAACGAGCAGTACTTC

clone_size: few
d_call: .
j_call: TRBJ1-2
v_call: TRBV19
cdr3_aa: CASNTPGRSNYGYTF
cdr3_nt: TGTGCCAGTAATACCCCGGGACGGTCTAACTATGGCTACACCTTC

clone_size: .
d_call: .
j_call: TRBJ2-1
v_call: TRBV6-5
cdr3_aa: CASGPGFF
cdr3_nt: TGTGCCAGCGGCCCGGGTTTCTTC

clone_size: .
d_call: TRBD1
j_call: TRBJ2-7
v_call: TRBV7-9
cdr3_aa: CASSRGDRFSYEQYF
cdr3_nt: TGTGCCAGCAGCCGAGGGGACAGGTTCTCCTACGAGCAGTACTTC

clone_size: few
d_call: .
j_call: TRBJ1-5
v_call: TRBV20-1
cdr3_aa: CSATSRRGGNQPQHF
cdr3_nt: TGCAGTGCTACGTCGCGCAGGGGCGGCAATCAGCCCCAGCATTTT

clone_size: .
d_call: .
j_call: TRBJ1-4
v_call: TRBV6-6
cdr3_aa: CASSYPPPGEKLFF
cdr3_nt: TGTGCCAGCAGTTACCCACCCCCCGGGGAAAAACTGTTTTTT